This T cell receptor beta chain came from a study of cytomegalovirus exposure and HLA in healthy donors. Trimming cost V 0 bases and J 10 bases, with 16 bases left between them. This CDR3 contains 15 residues. The germline V gene has CDR1 MNHNS and CDR2 SASEGT. This clone has more than one count but fewer than ten. A multiplex PCR was run with 60 Vbeta primers and 13 Jbeta primers. Libraries were prepared by immunoSEQ multiplex PCR; TCRdb keeps only in-frame clonotypes and omits some of them. Of 60,000 to 85,000 clones in the sample, approximately 80% were seen once. The sequenced sample was PBMCs. The TCR was taken from a man aged 35-49 years in good health and CMV-seronegative. The chain couples TRBV6-1 to TRBJ1-5, with a possible D match to TRBD1 (5 bases). CDR3 sequence reads: CASSEAGAHITPQHF. In DNA form, the CDR3 reads TGTGCCAGCAGTGAAGCAGGGGCCCACATTACACCCCAGCATTTT.